The source of this TCR beta chain is a study of CD8 T cells in ankylosing spondylitis. Study results and caveats: Several highly homologous variants formed a TCR beta motif that appeared characteristic of ankylosing spondylitis blood. The authors reported significant enrichment of disease-linked clones in matched ankylosing spondylitis synovial fluid.

This clonotype has only a few counts. Its antigen is as yet unknown. From the 5' RACE reads, TCRdb called clonotypes with MiXCR, one entry per CDR3 protein. The sample holds 30,000 to 35,000 distinct CDR3 sequences, about 30% seen once. The germline V and J ends were trimmed by 7 bases and 6 bases, with 9 bases remaining between them. CDR3 length: 11 residues. The germline V gene encodes CDR1 MNHNY and CDR2 SVGAGI (reference sequence). The TCR sequence derives from a male donor with ankylosing spondylitis. Sequences were obtained from synovial fluid, either unsorted or a sorted T cell fraction (not recorded which). The chain joins TRBV6-6 to TRBJ1-2; D not certain. The CDR3 is CASKSQDGYTF. The CDR3 DNA reads TGTGCCAGCAAGAGCCAGGATGGCTACACCTTC.